The 10 T cell receptor beta chains listed next were all sequenced from one sample in a study of shared clonotypes between healthy human individuals. Naive CD8 cells comprised CD45RO-negative, CCR7-positively selected cells, excluding terminally differentiated effector memory CD45RA+ cells. Generated by immunoSEQ multiplex PCR, the TCRdb table keeps only in-frame clones and is missing some. This sample has roughly 550,000 clones, with around 95% found just once. The sequencing sample was made of naive CD8+ T cells sorted from blood. These receptors were collected from a woman younger than 45 in good health.

V gene TRBV7-8 combines with J gene TRBJ2-3; weak D call: TRBD2 (5 bases). The CDR3 totals 15 residues. Deletions cut 1 base from V and 6 bases from J, with 14 bases between. The germline V gene encodes CDR1 SGHVS and CDR2 FQNEAQ. Here the CDR3 DNA reads TGTGCCAGCAGCTTAGAGGAGTTTAGCGCGGATACGCAGTATTTT. Encoded protein: CASSLEEFSADTQYF.

The rearrangement uses TRBV13 and TRBJ2-1; a weak D match, TRBD2 (6 bases). The CDR3 extends over 13 amino acids. The germline V gene encodes CDR1 PRHDT and CDR2 FYEKMQ (reference sequence). Between the trimmed V and J ends, which lost 3 bases and 3 bases, there was a span of 6 bases. The CDR3 here is CASSFGSYNEQFF. The CDR3 nucleotides are TGTGCCAGCAGCTTCGGGAGCTACAATGAGCAGTTCTTC. Full variable domain (outside the CDR3, taken from reference TRBV13 and TRBJ2-1): AAGVIQSPRHLIKEKRETATLKCYPIPRHDTVYWYQQGPGQDPQFLISFYEKMQSDKGSIPDRFSAQQFSDYHSELNMSSLELGDSALYFCASSFGSYNEQFFGPGTRLTVL.

This chain joins TRBV28 and TRBJ1-5; D unclear. In germline, CDR1 is MDHEN, CDR2 SYDVKM. V was clipped by 2 bases and J by 4 bases, with 9 bases between them. This CDR3 has 14 residues. The DNA of the CDR3 is TGTGCCAGCAGTTTAAGATTAGAGAATCAGCCCCAGCATTTT. This encodes CASSLRLENQPQHF.

J is TRBJ2-7 and V is TRBV13; weak D call: TRBD2 (6 bases). This CDR3 contains 16 residues. Germline V gene lookup returns CDR1 PRHDT and CDR2 FYEKMQ (reference sequence). Trimming shortened V by 5 bases and J by 2 bases, and 19 bases separated the two germline ends. The CDR3 bases are TGTGCCAGCAGCCATCCTTTTAGCGGACTAACCTACGAGCAGTACTTC. Protein sequence: CASSHPFSGLTYEQYF.

CDR3 loop: CASSLGGEEDTQYF. CDR3 nucleotides: TGTGCCAGCAGTTTGGGGGGAGAAGAAGATACGCAGTATTTT. The rearrangement links TRBV27 to TRBJ2-3; D is perhaps TRBD2 (6 bases). The V gene lost 3 bases and the J gene lost 5 bases, with 12 bases spanning the gap. Germline CDR1 and CDR2: MNHEY and SMNVEV (reference sequence). The CDR3 is made up of 14 amino acids.

The rearrangement uses TRBV19 and TRBJ2-7; tentative D call: TRBD1 (5 bases). V lost 6 bases and J 2 bases, leaving 14 bases between the germline ends. CDR1 LNHDA and CDR2 SQIVND come from the germline V gene (reference sequence). The CDR3 runs to 14 residues. CDR3 bases: TGTGCCAGTAGCGTAGGGGCCCTAGCCTACGAGCAGTACTTC. This codes for CASSVGALAYEQYF.

The CDR3 sequence: CASSQGPEKLFF. In DNA, the CDR3 is TGTGCCAGTTCCCAGGGACCTGAAAAACTGTTTTTT. V and J are TRBV19 and TRBJ1-4; D is possibly TRBD1 (5 bases). From germline, CDR1 is LNHDA and CDR2 SQIVND (reference sequence). V was trimmed by 8 bases and J by 7 bases, leaving 11 bases between them. CDR3 size: 12 residues. The whole variable domain, filled in from reference TRBV19 and TRBJ1-4, reads DGGITQSPKYLFRKEGQNVTLSCEQNLNHDAMYWYRQDPGQGLRLIYYSQIVNDFQKGDIAEGYSVSREKKESFPLTVTSAQKNPTAFYLCASSQGPEKLFFGSGTQLSVL.

This sequence joins TRBV27 and TRBJ2-3, with D hard to call. V lost 2 bases and J 8 bases, leaving 14 bases between the germline ends. This CDR3 is 14 amino acids long. Germline lookup yields CDR1 MNHEY and CDR2 SMNVEV (reference sequence). The CDR3 region has the DNA TGTGCCAGCAGTTTAGGTACGCACCTGGTTACGCAGTATTTT. This codes for CASSLGTHLVTQYF.

This chain's CDR3 is CASSSPGLQNIQYF. The DNA of the CDR3 is TGTGCCAGCAGTTCTCCGGGCCTCCAAAACATTCAGTACTTC. This chain uses TRBV28 with TRBJ2-4, with D uncertain. This CDR3 spans 14 amino acids. CDR1 is MDHEN, CDR2 SYDVKM, per germline. The ends were cut back, 4 bases at V and 5 bases at J, with 12 bases in the middle.

The rearrangement joins TRBV2 to TRBJ2-1; maybe TRBD1 (6 bases). The V end was cut by 7 bases, the J end by 8 bases, with 21 bases between. Germline V lookup: CDR1 SNHLY, CDR2 FYNNEI. The CDR3 covers 15 residues. The CDR3 sequence is CASIPRTADGDEQFF. CDR3 coding DNA: TGTGCCAGCATCCCGAGGACAGCCGATGGCGATGAGCAGTTCTTC. Variable domain in full (rest from reference TRBV2 and TRBJ2-1): EPEVTQTPSHQVTQMGQEVILRCVPISNHLYFYWYRQILGQKVEFLVSFYNNEISEKSEIFDDQFSVERPDGSNFTLKIRSTKLEDSAMYFCASIPRTADGDEQFFGPGTRLTVL.